These 30 T cell receptor beta chains came from one sample sequenced in a study of blood T cell repertoires in COVID-19. Profiling relied on immunoSEQ multiplex PCR, and the TCRdb table lists in-frame clones only, not all of them. Among some 250,000 clones listed, roughly 88% were seen once. The sample taken for sequencing was peripheral blood. The receptor set was obtained from a human donor in a cohort sampled during active COVID-19.

The V and J genes are TRBV5-1 and TRBJ2-5, with 9 bases matching TRBD1. This CDR3 has 16 residues. Germline loops: CDR1 SGHRS, CDR2 YFSETQ. V lost 7 bases, J lost 5 bases, and 15 bases stayed unmatched. CDR3 amino acids: CASYNGVRDRAETQYF. The CDR3 bases are TGCGCCAGCTACAACGGGGTCCGGGACAGGGCCGAGACCCAGTACTTC.

The chain couples TRBV4-3 to TRBJ2-1; 7 nucleotides line up with TRBD2. The V and J ends lost 5 bases and 8 bases, in that order; junction bases with no gene match: 12. In germline, CDR1 is LGHNA, CDR2 YSLEER. CDR3 size: 15 residues. CDR3 in amino acids: CASSIGLVTYDEQFF. The CDR3 DNA is TGCGCCAGCAGCATAGGACTAGTCACTTACGATGAGCAGTTCTTC.

The chain recombines TRBV4-1 with TRBJ1-1, with D possibly being TRBD1 (6 bases). Looked up from germline, CDR1 is MGHRA and CDR2 is YSYEKL. V lost 5 bases and J 1 base, leaving 14 bases between the germline ends. The CDR3 sequence is 15 residues long. The chain's CDR3 is CASSKSGQPNTEAFF. CDR3 DNA: TGCGCCAGCAGCAAATCAGGACAGCCGAACACTGAAGCTTTCTTT.

The chain links TRBV30 to TRBJ1-2; D is unresolved. This CDR3 has 14 residues. The V gene's germline CDR1 is GTSNPN and CDR2 SVGIG (reference sequence). The ends were cut back, 2 bases at V and 3 bases at J, with 13 bases in the middle. The CDR3 sequence is CAWSTTVQDYGYTF. The CDR3 DNA is TGTGCCTGGAGTACGACGGTCCAGGACTATGGCTACACCTTC.

The chain joins TRBV28 to TRBJ2-7; the match to TRBD2 covers 8 bases. From germline, CDR1 is MDHEN and CDR2 SYDVKM. The CDR3 contains 13 residues. Trimming removed 9 bases from V and 2 bases from J; junction bases left unmatched: 6. The DNA of the CDR3 is TGTGCCAGTTCCCCGGGAGGGCCCTACGAGCAGTACTTC. It specifies CASSPGGPYEQYF.

The chain employs TRBV5-4 and TRBJ1-1, with 7 bases aligning to TRBD1. The CDR3 loop spans 15 amino acids. Trimming took 0 bases from V and 1 from J; bases not matched to a gene: 3. Germline-derived CDR1 and CDR2 are SGHNT and YYREEE (reference sequence). The CDR3 bases are TGTGCCAGCAGCTTGGCGGCAGGGGGGAACACTGAAGCTTTCTTT. Protein sequence: CASSLAAGGNTEAFF.

V gene TRBV30 combines with J gene TRBJ2-7; TRBD1 matches at 9 bases. Germline trimming cut 4 bases from V and 6 bases from J; bases unmatched to any gene: 13. This CDR3 region has 15 residues. The germline gives CDR1 GTSNPN, CDR2 SVGIG (reference sequence). DNA of the CDR3: TGTGCCTGGACCAGCCGGGACAGGGAGGCGGGCGAGCAGTACTTC. This gives the protein CAWTSRDREAGEQYF.

The genes are TRBV5-6 and TRBJ2-5, with D perhaps TRBD2 (6 bases). CDR1 SGHDT and CDR2 YYEEEE come from the germline V gene. V gave up 4 bases and J gave up 1 base, with 11 bases separating them. The CDR3 extends over 14 amino acids. DNA for the CDR3: TGTGCCAGCAGCGCAGGGACTCTCCAAGAGACCCAGTACTTC. As protein: CASSAGTLQETQYF.

The V gene is TRBV19, the J gene TRBJ1-4; the match to TRBD1 covers 8 bases. Germline assignment: CDR1 LNHDA and CDR2 SQIVND (reference sequence). CDR3 length equals 14 residues. Trimming at V came to 6 bases and at J to 8 bases, leaving 8 bases not matched to a gene. The CDR3 nucleotides read TGTGCCAGTAGAGGGGGACAGGACTCGGAAAAACTGTTTTTT. Protein product: CASRGGQDSEKLFF.

The genes are TRBV19 and TRBJ2-6; maybe TRBD1 (6 bases). CDR1 and CDR2 from the germline V gene are LNHDA and SQIVND (reference sequence). V lost 3 bases, J lost 1 base, and 19 bases lay in between. CDR3 length: 19 residues. The CDR3 reads CASSMAGQGSGSGANVLTF. The CDR3 coding sequence is TGTGCCAGTAGTATGGCCGGGCAGGGGAGTGGGTCTGGGGCCAACGTCCTGACTTTC.

This clone was seen a single time. This sequence joins TRBV19 and TRBJ1-1; 8 nucleotides match TRBD1. Germline assignment: CDR1 LNHDA and CDR2 SQIVND (reference sequence). CDR3 length: 15 residues. The J segment lost 8 bases and the V segment lost 4 bases, leaving 12 bases of the junction unmatched. The DNA of the CDR3 is TGTGCCAGTAGTAGACAGGGACAGGCGGTCTCCGAAGCTTTCTTT. Its translation is CASSRQGQAVSEAFF.

The count of this clone is one. This chain uses TRBV6-5 with TRBJ1-2; D might be TRBD1 (6 bases). The V gene's germline CDR1 is MNHEY and CDR2 SVGAGI. The CDR3 totals 13 residues. The chain's CDR3 is CATRRQENYGYTF. The CDR3 nucleotides are TGTGCAACAAGGCGACAGGAAAACTATGGCTACACCTTC.

CDR3: CAISESILTAYEQYF. DNA of the CDR3: TGTGCCATCAGTGAGTCGATTCTAACAGCCTACGAGCAGTACTTC. This rearrangement joins TRBV10-3 to TRBJ2-7; no reliable D call. The CDR3 extends over 15 amino acids. From germline, CDR1 is ENHRY and CDR2 SYGVKD. Trimming shortened V by 0 bases and J by 2 bases, and 11 bases separated the two germline ends.

The V call is TRBV7-7, the J call TRBJ2-3, with 14 bases matching TRBD2. The CDR3 consists of 16 residues. From germline, CDR1 is SSHAT and CDR2 FNYEAQ (reference sequence). V dropped 5 bases and J dropped 7; count of bases not matched to a gene: 8. CDR3 loop: CASSEGLAGVIHTQYF. The DNA of the CDR3 is TGTGCCAGCAGCGAGGGACTAGCGGGGGTTATACATACGCAGTATTTT. Filled out from reference TRBV7-7 and TRBJ2-3, the complete variable domain reads GAGVSQSPRYKVTKRGQDVTLRCDPISSHATLYWYQQALGQGPEFLTYFNYEAQPDKSGLPSDRFSAERPEGSISTLTIQRTEQRDSAMYRCASSEGLAGVIHTQYFGPGTRLTVL.

The rearrangement joins TRBV5-4 to TRBJ1-6; D gene unclear. The CDR3 is made up of 13 amino acids. The V end lost 0 bases, the J end lost 8 bases, and 6 bases lay between the germline ends. Per germline, CDR1 SGHNT and CDR2 YYREEE (reference sequence). This CDR3 is CASSLARDSPLHF. The CDR3, as DNA: TGTGCCAGCAGCTTGGCCCGGGATTCACCCCTCCACTTT.

The CDR3 sequence: CATSDSWAETYEQYF. The CDR3 nucleotides read TGTGCCACCAGTGATTCATGGGCTGAAACCTACGAGCAGTACTTC. The V call is TRBV24-1, the J call TRBJ2-7; D is undetermined. The ends were cut back, 2 bases at V and 2 bases at J, with 12 bases in the middle. The CDR3 length is 15 residues. CDR1 KGHDR and CDR2 SFDVKD come from the germline V gene.

The chain couples TRBV4-3 to TRBJ1-4; D is perhaps TRBD1 (6 bases). Looked up from germline, CDR1 is LGHNA and CDR2 is YSLEER. Trimming shortened V by 4 bases and J by 0 bases, and 12 bases separated the two germline ends. This CDR3 has 16 residues. CDR3 loop: CASSPGGRTTNEKLFF. CDR3 DNA: TGCGCCAGCAGCCCCGGGGGGCGAACAACTAATGAAAAACTGTTTTTT.

The rearrangement uses TRBV30 and TRBJ1-1; maybe TRBD1 (6 bases). Germline lookup yields CDR1 GTSNPN and CDR2 SVGIG (reference sequence). The germline V and J ends were trimmed by 2 bases and 0 bases, with 13 bases remaining between them. The CDR3 is 15 amino acids. This chain's CDR3 is CAWSTHRDVNTEAFF. The CDR3 nucleotides read TGTGCCTGGAGTACTCACAGGGACGTGAACACTGAAGCTTTCTTT.

The chain joins TRBV4-1 to TRBJ2-5, with a tentative D call TRBD1 (6 bases). The CDR3 sequence is 16 residues long. V was shortened by 0 bases and J by 1 base, with 12 bases between the two germline ends. Germline V gene sequence: CDR1 MGHRA, CDR2 YSYEKL. Written as DNA, the CDR3 is TGCGCCAGCAGCCAAGATTTAACAGGGATCCAAGAGACCCAGTACTTC. This sequence encodes CASSQDLTGIQETQYF.

The CDR3 DNA is TGTGCCAGCAGTTACATTGAGGGCTACGAGCAGTACTTC. It encodes CASSYIEGYEQYF. The chain is built from TRBV6-5 and TRBJ2-7, with a tentative D call TRBD2 (5 bases). Trimming shortened V by 2 bases and J by 3 bases, and 8 bases separated the two germline ends. The CDR3 length is 13 residues. The V gene's germline CDR1 is MNHEY and CDR2 SVGAGI.

In this sample, this clone turned up once. This rearrangement joins TRBV24-1 to TRBJ2-1; 12 bases fit TRBD2. The CDR3 is made up of 15 amino acids. Germline loops: CDR1 KGHDR, CDR2 SFDVKD. Trimming removed 6 bases from V and 4 bases from J; junction bases left unmatched: 3. The CDR3 spells CATSKLAGGYNEQFF. The CDR3 nucleotides read TGTGCCACCAGTAAACTAGCGGGAGGATACAATGAGCAGTTCTTC.

The V gene is TRBV7-2, the J gene TRBJ1-2; D possibly corresponds to TRBD1 (5 bases). Germline CDR1 reads SGHTA; CDR2 reads FQGNSA. The CDR3 consists of 17 residues. V shed 0 bases and J shed 5 bases, with 19 bases lying between them. This CDR3 is CASSLASSGDLPYGYTF. The CDR3 coding sequence is TGTGCCAGCAGCTTAGCAAGTTCGGGGGACCTCCCTTATGGCTACACCTTC.

This clone is a singleton in its sample. The chain is built from TRBV28 and TRBJ2-7; D is possibly TRBD2 (6 bases). Trimming removed 7 bases at V and 4 bases at J, with 26 bases between. Germline CDR1 and CDR2: MDHEN and SYDVKM. CDR3 length: 17 amino acids. The CDR3 sequence is CASKGGIRLNPVYEQYF. The CDR3, as DNA: TGTGCCAGCAAGGGAGGCATTCGACTCAACCCGGTGTACGAGCAGTACTTC.

The chain recombines TRBV12-3 or TRBV12-4 with TRBJ1-1; a possible D gene is TRBD1 (5 bases). This CDR3 region has 13 residues. The germline V and J ends were trimmed by 3 bases and 4 bases, with 9 bases remaining between them. The CDR3, as DNA: TGTGCCAGCAGTTTCGGGGGGGGCACTGAAGCTTTCTTT. Translating it yields CASSFGGGTEAFF.

V is TRBV7-8 and J is TRBJ2-7; possibly TRBD1 for D (6 bases). The CDR3 is made up of 14 amino acids. Germline CDR1 reads SGHVS; CDR2 reads FQNEAQ. Trimming left V 4 bases short and J 5 bases short, with 15 bases between. As DNA, the CDR3 is TGTGCCAGCAGCTCAGGACAGCTAACCAACGAGCAGTACTTC. Protein: CASSSGQLTNEQYF.

The chain employs TRBV25-1 and TRBJ2-1, with TRBD2 as a possible D gene (7 bases). V was shortened by 5 bases and J by 8 bases, with 19 bases between the two germline ends. The CDR3 is 15 amino acids. CDR1 is MGHDK, CDR2 SYGVNS, per germline. The CDR3 loop is CASSTWAGARDEQFF. The CDR3 nucleotides read TGTGCCAGCAGTACCTGGGCGGGGGCGCGGGATGAGCAGTTCTTC.

This clone was seen only once. The V call is TRBV19, the J call TRBJ1-4; D perhaps matches TRBD1 (5 bases). Germline lookup yields CDR1 LNHDA and CDR2 SQIVND (reference sequence). The V and J ends lost 3 bases and 5 bases respectively, with 10 bases between them. The CDR3 loop spans 14 amino acids. CDR3 nucleotide sequence: TGTGCCAGTAGTATCCAGGGTAAAAATGAAAAACTGTTTTTT. It yields the protein CASSIQGKNEKLFF.

The chain carries TRBV19 and TRBJ1-2; a possible D gene is TRBD1 (6 bases). Per the germline V gene, CDR1 is LNHDA and CDR2 is SQIVND (reference sequence). Trimming shortened V by 6 bases and J by 4 bases, and 15 bases separated the two germline ends. The CDR3 contains 14 residues. The CDR3 is CASRPRQEPYGYTF. The CDR3 DNA sequence: TGTGCCAGTAGACCTCGACAGGAGCCCTATGGCTACACCTTC.

The V and J genes are TRBV7-2 and TRBJ1-5; no definite D call. This CDR3 is built from 15 residues. Trimming took 2 bases from V and 4 from J, leaving 12 bases between them. Germline V gene lookup returns CDR1 SGHTA and CDR2 FQGNSA. The CDR3 protein is CASSLFEQANQPQHF. DNA of the CDR3: TGTGCCAGCAGCTTATTTGAGCAGGCAAATCAGCCCCAGCATTTT.

The genes are TRBV6-2 or TRBV6-3 and TRBJ2-7; 7 bases map to TRBD1. Germline V CDR1 and CDR2: MNHEY, SVGEGT. The CDR3 is 16 residues long. With 0 bases clipped from V and 2 bases from J, the junction kept 7 bases outside the gene matches. In nucleotides, the CDR3 is TGTGCCAGCAGTTACTCGTTCGACAGGGTGACCTACGAGCAGTACTTC. This codes for CASSYSFDRVTYEQYF.